This T cell receptor (beta chain) was sequenced for a study of blood T cells in healthy people across ages. Overall study: Template switching captured about one barcoded beta molecule per two T cells.

Germline V gene data show CDR1 as SNHLY and CDR2 as FYNNEI. Trimming pared 4 bases from V and 8 bases from J, leaving 14 bases between. CDR3 size: 13 residues. This clonotype was seen repeatedly, ten times or more. Primers used in a second PCR of roughly 6 to 11 cycles were a sample-barcoded 5' primer and a J-beta primer mix. Each sample provided no less than 2.5 million CDR3-containing paired-end reads. A single record per CDR3 protein comes from TCRdb applying MiXCR to the 5' RACE reads. The table has 550,000 to 650,000 distinct CDR3 sequences, approximately 30% seen once; the top ten hold approximately 14%.

Sequenced sample: blood. This chain connects TRBV2 to TRBJ1-2; no clear D gene. The receptor's source is a woman of 80 years or more in good health. The CDR3 region is CASSGVTVSGYTF. The DNA for the CDR3 is TGTGCCAGCAGTGGGGTAACAGTATCCGGCTACACCTTC.